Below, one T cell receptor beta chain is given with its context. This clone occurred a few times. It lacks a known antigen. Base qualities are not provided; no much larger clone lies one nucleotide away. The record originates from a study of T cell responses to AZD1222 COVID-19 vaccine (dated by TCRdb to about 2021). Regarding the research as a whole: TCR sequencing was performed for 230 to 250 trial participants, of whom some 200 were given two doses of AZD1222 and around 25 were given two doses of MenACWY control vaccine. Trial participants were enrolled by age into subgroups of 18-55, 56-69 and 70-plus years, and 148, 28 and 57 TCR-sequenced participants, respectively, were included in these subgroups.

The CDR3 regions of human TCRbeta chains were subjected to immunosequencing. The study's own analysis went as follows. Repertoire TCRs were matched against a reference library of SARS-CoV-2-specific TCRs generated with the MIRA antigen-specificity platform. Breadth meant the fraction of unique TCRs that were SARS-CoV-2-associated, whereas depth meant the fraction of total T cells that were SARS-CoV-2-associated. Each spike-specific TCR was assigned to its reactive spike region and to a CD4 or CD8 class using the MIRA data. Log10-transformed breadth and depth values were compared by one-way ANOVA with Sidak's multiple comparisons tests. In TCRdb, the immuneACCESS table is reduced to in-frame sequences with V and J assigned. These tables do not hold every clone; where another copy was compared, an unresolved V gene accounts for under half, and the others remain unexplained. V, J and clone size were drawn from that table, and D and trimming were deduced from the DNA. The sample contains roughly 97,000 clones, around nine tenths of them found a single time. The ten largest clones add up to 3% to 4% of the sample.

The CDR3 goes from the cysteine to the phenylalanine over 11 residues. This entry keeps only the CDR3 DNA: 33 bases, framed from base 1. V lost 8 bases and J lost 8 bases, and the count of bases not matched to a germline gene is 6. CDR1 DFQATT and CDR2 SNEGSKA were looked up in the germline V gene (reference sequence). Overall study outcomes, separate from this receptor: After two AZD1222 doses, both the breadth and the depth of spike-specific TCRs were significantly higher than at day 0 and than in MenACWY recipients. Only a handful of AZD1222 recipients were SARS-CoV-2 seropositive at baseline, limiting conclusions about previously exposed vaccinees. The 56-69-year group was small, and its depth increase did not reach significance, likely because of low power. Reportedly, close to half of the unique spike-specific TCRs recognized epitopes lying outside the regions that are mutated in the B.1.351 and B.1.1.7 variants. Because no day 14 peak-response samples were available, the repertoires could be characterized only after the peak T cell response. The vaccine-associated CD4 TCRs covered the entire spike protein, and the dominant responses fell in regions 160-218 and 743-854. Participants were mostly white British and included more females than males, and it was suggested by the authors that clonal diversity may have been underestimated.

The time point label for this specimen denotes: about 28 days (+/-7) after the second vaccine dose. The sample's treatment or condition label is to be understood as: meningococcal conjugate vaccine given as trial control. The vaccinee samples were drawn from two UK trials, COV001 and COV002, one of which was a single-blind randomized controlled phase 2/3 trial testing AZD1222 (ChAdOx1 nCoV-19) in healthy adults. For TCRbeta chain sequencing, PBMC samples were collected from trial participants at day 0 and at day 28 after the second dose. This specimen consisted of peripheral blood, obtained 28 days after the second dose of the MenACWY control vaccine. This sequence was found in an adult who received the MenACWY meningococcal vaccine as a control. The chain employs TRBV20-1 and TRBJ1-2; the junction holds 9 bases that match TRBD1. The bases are TGCAGTCCGGGACAGGGTGGGGGCTACACCTTC. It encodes CSPGQGGGYTF.